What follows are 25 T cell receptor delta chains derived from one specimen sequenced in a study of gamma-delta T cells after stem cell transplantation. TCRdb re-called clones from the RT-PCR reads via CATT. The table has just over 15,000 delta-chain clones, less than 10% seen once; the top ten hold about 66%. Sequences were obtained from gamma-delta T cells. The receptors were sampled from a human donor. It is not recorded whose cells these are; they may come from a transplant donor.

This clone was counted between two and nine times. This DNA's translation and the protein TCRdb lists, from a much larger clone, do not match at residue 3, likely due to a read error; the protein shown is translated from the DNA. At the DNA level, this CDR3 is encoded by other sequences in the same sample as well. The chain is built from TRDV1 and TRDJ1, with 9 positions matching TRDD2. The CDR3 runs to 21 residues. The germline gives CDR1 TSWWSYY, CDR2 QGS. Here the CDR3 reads CAPGTPEGLPTFATRADKLIF. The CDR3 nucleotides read TGTGCTCCTGGGACTCCAGAGGGCCTTCCTACATTCGCGACTAGGGCCGATAAACTCATCTTT.

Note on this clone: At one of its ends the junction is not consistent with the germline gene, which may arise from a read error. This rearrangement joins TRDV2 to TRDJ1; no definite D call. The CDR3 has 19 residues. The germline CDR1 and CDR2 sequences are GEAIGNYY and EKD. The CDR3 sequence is CACDPPPNPVVSYTYNLIF. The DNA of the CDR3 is TGTGCCTGTGACCCTCCTCCCAACCCAGTGGTATCGTACACCTATAACCTCATCTTT.

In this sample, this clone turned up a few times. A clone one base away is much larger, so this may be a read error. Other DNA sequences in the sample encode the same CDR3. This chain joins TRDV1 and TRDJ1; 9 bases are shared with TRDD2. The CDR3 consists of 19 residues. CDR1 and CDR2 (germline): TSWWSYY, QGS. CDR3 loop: CALGEEPSYGSWQSGKLIF. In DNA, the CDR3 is TGTGCTCTTGGGGAAGAACCTTCCTACGGGTCCTGGCAGTCCGGTAAACTCATCTTC.

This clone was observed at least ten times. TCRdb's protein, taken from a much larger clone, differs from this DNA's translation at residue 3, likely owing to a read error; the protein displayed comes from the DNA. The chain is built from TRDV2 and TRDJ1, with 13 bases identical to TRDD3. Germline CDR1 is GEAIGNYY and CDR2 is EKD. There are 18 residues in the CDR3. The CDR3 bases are TGTGCCCGTGACACCCTAAAATTACTGGGGGATACGACCGATAAACTCATCTTT. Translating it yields CARDTLKLLGDTTDKLIF.

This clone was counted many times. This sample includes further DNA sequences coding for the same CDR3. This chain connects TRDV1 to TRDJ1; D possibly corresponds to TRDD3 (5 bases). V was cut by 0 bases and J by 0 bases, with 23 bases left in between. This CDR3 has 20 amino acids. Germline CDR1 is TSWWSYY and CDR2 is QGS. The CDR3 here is CALGELIGLMEGGYTDKLIF. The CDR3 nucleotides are TGTGCTCTTGGGGAACTTATCGGTCTAATGGAGGGGGGTTACACCGATAAACTCATCTTT.

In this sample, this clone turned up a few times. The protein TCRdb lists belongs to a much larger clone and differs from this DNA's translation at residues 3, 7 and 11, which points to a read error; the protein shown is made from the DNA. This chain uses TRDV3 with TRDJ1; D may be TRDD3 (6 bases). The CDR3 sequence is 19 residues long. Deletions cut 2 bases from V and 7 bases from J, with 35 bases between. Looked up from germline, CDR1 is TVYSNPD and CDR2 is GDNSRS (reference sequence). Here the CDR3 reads CAFDTVIAQLWDRIGKLIF. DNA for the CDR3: TGTGCCTTTGACACCGTTATTGCTCAGCTGTGGGATAGAATCGGTAAACTCATCTTT.

In nucleotides, the CDR3 is TGTGCCTGTGACTTGCTACTGGGGGATACGATGCGCATCTTT. It encodes CACDLLLGDTMRIF. V usage is TRDV2 and J usage is TRDJ1, with 13 bases matching TRDD3. This CDR3 spans 14 amino acids. CDR1 and CDR2 from the germline V gene are GEAIGNYY and EKD. Trimming removed 3 bases from V and 13 bases from J; junction bases left unmatched: 10.

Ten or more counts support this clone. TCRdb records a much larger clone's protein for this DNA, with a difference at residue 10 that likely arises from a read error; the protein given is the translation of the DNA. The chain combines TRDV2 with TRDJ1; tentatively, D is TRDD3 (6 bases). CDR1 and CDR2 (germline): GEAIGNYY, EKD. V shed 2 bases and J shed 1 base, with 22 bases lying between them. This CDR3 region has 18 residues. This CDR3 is CACDILTVDEDTTDKLIF. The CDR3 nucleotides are TGTGCCTGTGACATATTAACCGTCGACGAGGATACCACCGATAAACTCATCTTT.

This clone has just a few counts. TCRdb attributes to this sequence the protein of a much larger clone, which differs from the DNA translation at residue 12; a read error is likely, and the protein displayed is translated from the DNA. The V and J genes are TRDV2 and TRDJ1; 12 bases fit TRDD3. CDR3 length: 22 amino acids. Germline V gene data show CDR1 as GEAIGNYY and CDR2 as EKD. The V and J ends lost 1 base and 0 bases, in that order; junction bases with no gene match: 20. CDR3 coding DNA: TGTGCCTGTGACACGGTGGGAACTGGGGGATACATTCACTCAGAGTACACCGATAAACTCATCTTT. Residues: CACDTVGTGGYIHSEYTDKLIF.

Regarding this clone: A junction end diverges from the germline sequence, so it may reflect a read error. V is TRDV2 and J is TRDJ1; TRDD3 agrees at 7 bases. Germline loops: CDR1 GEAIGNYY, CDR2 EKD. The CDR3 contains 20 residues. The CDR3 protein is CACDTGRLQVDTNYNDTLIF. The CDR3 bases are TGTGCCTGTGACACCGGCCGCTTGCAGGTGGATACGAATTACAACGATACACTCATCTTT.

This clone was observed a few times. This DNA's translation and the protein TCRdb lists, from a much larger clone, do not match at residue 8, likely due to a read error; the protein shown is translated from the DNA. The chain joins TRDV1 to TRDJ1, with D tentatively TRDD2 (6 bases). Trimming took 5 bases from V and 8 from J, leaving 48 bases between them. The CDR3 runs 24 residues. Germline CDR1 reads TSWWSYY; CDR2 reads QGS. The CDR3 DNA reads TGTGCTCTTGGGAAGGCCCTAAATCCTACTTGGGGAGTCGTCATGAAGTTGGCAGCGAGGAAACTCATCTTT. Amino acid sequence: CALGKALNPTWGVVMKLAARKLIF.

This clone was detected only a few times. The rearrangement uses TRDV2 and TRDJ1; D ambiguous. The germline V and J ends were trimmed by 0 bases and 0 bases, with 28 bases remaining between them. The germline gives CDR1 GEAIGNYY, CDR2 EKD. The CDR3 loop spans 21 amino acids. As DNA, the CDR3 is TGTGCCTGTGACACCGTTCAAACCCGTCTGGTGTATGAAACTTACACCGATAAACTCATCTTT. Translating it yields CACDTVQTRLVYETYTDKLIF.

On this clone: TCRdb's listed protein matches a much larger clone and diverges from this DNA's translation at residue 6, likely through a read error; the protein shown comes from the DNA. The CDR3 sequence is CACDTMEGLLGKLIF. DNA of the CDR3: TGTGCCTGTGACACCATGGAGGGATTACTCGGTAAACTCATCTTT. The V gene is TRDV2, the J gene TRDJ1; D may be TRDD3 (5 bases). V was shortened by 0 bases and J by 7 bases, with 17 bases between the two germline ends. This CDR3 contains 15 residues. Looked up from germline, CDR1 is GEAIGNYY and CDR2 is EKD.

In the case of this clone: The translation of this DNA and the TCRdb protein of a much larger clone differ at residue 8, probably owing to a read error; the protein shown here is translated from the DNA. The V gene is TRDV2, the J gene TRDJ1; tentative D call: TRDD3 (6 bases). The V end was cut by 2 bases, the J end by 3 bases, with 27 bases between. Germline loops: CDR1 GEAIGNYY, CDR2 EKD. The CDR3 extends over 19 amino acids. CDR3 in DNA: TGTGCCTGTGACAGCGGAAGGGTGGATACCTCCTCACGGGCCGATAAACTCATCTTT. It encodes CACDSGRVDTSSRADKLIF.

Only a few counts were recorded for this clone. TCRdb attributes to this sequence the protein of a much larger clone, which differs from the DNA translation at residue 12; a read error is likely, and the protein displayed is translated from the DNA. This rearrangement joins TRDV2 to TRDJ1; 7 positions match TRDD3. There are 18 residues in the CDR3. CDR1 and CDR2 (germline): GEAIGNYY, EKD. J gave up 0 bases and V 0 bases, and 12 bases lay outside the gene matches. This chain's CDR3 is CACDTITGDPGYTDKLIF. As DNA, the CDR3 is TGTGCCTGTGACACCATTACTGGGGATCCAGGTTACACCGATAAACTCATCTTT.

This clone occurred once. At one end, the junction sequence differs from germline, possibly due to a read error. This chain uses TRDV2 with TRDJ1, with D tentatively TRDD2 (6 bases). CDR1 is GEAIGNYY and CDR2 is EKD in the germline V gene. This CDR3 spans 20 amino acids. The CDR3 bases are TGTGCCTGTGACACTCTCCTACGGGCCACTGGTACCACTAACGCCGATCAACTCATCTTT. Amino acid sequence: CACDTLLRATGTTNADQLIF.

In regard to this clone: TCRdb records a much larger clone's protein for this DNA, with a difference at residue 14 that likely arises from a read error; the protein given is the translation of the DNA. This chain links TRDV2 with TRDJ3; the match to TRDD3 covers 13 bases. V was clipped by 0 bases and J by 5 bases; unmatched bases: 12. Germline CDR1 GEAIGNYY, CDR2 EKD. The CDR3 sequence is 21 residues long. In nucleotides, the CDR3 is TGTGCCTGTGACACCGTACTGGGGGATACGCGGGGATCCCGGGACACCCGACAGATGTTTTTC. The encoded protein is CACDTVLGDTRGSRDTRQMFF.

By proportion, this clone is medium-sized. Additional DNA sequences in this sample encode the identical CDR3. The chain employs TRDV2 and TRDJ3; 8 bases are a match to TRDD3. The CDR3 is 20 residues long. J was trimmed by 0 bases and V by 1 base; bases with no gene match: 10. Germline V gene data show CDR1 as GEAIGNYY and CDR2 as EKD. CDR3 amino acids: CACDTPDGGSSSWDTRQMFF. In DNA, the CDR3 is TGTGCCTGTGACACTCCCGATGGGGGATCCTCCTCCTGGGACACCCGACAGATGTTTTTC.

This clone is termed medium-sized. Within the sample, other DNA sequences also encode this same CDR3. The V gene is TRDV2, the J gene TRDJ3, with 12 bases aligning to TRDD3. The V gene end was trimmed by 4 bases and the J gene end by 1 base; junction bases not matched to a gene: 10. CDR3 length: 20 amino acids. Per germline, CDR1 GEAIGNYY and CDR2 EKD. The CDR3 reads CACDTVLGDTPSWDTRQMFF. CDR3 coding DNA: TGTGCCTGTGATACCGTACTGGGGGATACACCTTCCTGGGACACCCGACAGATGTTTTTC.

This CDR3 is CACVPLGDRGAKLIF. CDR3 DNA sequence: TGTGCCTGTGTCCCTCTGGGGGATAGGGGGGCTAAACTCATCTTT. The chain is built from TRDV2 and TRDJ1, with 10 bases lining up with TRDD3. V trimming: 5 bases; J trimming: 7 bases; junction bases outside the gene matches: 12. There are 15 residues in the CDR3. Germline assignment: CDR1 GEAIGNYY and CDR2 EKD.

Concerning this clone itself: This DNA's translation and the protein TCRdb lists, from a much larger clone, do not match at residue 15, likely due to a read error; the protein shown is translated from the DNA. Here the CDR3 DNA reads TGTGCCTGTGACCTAACTCCGCCTGGGGGAGCTGCAGGCTCCCGGGACACCCGACAGATGTTTTTC. This encodes CACDLTPPGGAAGSRDTRQMFF. The chain uses TRDV2 and TRDJ3, with 8 bases that match TRDD3. This CDR3 is 22 amino acids long. Germline CDR1 is GEAIGNYY and CDR2 is EKD.

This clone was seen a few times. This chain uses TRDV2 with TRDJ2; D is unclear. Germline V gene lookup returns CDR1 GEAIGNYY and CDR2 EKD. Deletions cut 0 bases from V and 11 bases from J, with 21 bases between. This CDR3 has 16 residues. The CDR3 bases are TGTGCCTGTGACACCGTGGTGGGCCCCCTGACATCCCAACTCTTCTTT. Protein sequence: CACDTVVGPLTSQLFF.

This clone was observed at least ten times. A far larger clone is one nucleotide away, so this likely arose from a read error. DNA of the CDR3: TGTGCTCTTGGGAAGGGGATCCTACTGAAATACGGGGGGATACTGGACTCGACAGCACAACTCTTCTTT. This gives the protein CALGKGILLKYGGILDSTAQLFF. This sequence joins TRDV1 and TRDJ2, with 9 bases that match TRDD3. V was pared by 5 bases and J by 4 bases, with 29 bases of the junction left unmatched. The CDR3 is 23 residues long. Germline CDR1 and CDR2: TSWWSYY and QGS.

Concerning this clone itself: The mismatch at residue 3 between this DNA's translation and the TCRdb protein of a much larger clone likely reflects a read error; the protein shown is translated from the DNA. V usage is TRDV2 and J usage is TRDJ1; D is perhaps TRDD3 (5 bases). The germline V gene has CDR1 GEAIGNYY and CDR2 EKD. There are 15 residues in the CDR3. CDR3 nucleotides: TGTGCCCGTGACACCGTGGGGACCCACACCGATAAACTCATCTTT. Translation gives CARDTVGTHTDKLIF.

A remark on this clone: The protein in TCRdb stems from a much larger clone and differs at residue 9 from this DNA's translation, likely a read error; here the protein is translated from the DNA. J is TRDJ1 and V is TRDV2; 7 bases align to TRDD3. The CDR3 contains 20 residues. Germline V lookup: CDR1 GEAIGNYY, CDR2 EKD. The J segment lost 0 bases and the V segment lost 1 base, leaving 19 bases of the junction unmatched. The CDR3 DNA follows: TGTGCCTGTGACACTAGAACTTCTATGGCTGGGGGCTCGTACACCGATAAACTCATCTTT. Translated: CACDTRTSMAGGSYTDKLIF.